This T cell receptor (beta chain) was recovered during a study of shared clonotypes between healthy human individuals (dated by TCRdb to between 2020 and 2021). Regarding the study in general: The cohort included a few men and a couple of women between 18 and 49 years of age. To estimate repertoire size and how much clonotypes are shared between individuals, the study performed deep sequencing of blood TCR repertoires from about five healthy adults. Per donor, three plates each were used for CD4 naive and CD4 memory, two for CD8 naive, and one for CD8 memory. To increase sequencing depth and limit assay-specific biases, different laboratories used diverse techniques to prepare libraries and sequence TCR repertoires. Between about 0.85 and 8.9 billion PBMCs per donor were obtained by leukapheresis. Summary of the overall study and its limitations: Even with the large sequencing depth, rarefaction of the sorted-subset datasets indicated that sequencing was incomplete. Based on pairwise subsampling, the degree of clonotype sharing among donors was expected to be affected by sequencing depth. Sharing across four donors was observed for roughly 5% of naive CD4, over 3% of naive CD8, 2.3% of memory CD4, and roughly 0.4% of memory CD8 clonotypes. Because the study included a small number of donors, the genetic and exposure-history diversity represented was limited. Naive subsets generally had larger estimated clonotype richness than memory subsets. Sampling was restricted to blood, and TCR repertoires in tissue are likely to differ from TCR repertoires in blood. Compared with non-shared clonotypes, the clonotypes found in all four sorted-subset donors had higher generation probabilities.

TCR CDR3 regions were amplified from genomic DNA by multiplex PCR using the deep immunoSEQ assay. Extracted genomic DNA from each cell subset was spread evenly across all wells of several immunoSEQ 96-well plates, with each plate serving as a replicate. Each replicate PCR for sorted subsets received about 220 ng genomic DNA, equal to around 32,000 T cell genomes. Purified libraries were measured with a Qubit 3.0 fluorometer, size-checked on a Bioanalyzer 2100, and measured again with the KAPA Library Quantification kit. A separate single-read 150-cycle Illumina NextSeq 550 flow cell was used to sequence each immunoSEQ 96-well plate. The study's own analysis went as follows. Because only junctional sequences without quality scores were contained in the immunoSEQ output, filtering matching that applied to full-length reads could not be performed. To assign V/J genes and CDR3, sequences were annotated against IMGT germline references using PyIR, a Python wrapper for IgBLAST v1.9. Reads were removed for weak V/J assignments (E-value above 1e-6), missing CDR3, stop codons, out-of-frame junctions, or ambiguous translated residues. V3J clonotypes were defined as sequences sharing the same inferred V gene, J gene, and CDR3 amino acid sequence. The percentage overlap between two repertoires was calculated by dividing the number of shared unique clonotypes by the size of the smaller repertoire. Repertoire richness was assessed with RTK rarefaction, the Chao1 estimator, and Recon v2.1 estimates of unobserved clonotypes. For all TCRbeta clonotypes obtained by the gDNA method from four donors, generation probabilities were computed with OLGA. TCRdb holds this immuneACCESS table with in-frame rearrangements only. Some clones are missing; in checked studies, unresolved V genes explain under half, and the rest has no known cause. For V, J and clone size, that table is used; D and trimming come from the DNA. The sample contains around 2.5 million clones, 80% to 95% of them found a single time. About 0.39% of the sample goes to the ten largest clones.

Germline trimming: 3 bases from V, 9 bases from J; junction bases outside gene matches: 10. From the cysteine up to the phenylalanine, the CDR3 has a length of 15 residues. The only DNA kept is the CDR3, 45 bases in frame from the first base. The germline V gene (reference sequence) supplies CDR1 SGHNT and CDR2 YYREEE. Donors were healthy HIV-negative adults with no recently reported acute infections or vaccinations. Every donor was a Caucasian adult residing in Nashville, Tennessee, USA. CD4+ T cells were enriched by magnetic negative selection; naive cells were then positively selected on CD45RA, and the negative fraction formed the memory subset. Blood was collected by leukapheresis, and PBMCs were isolated by Ficoll-Histopaque density gradient centrifugation and then cryopreserved in liquid nitrogen vapor phase. Analytical flow cytometry was used to check the purity and quantity of each magnetically sorted T cell population. From each sorted fraction, genomic DNA was isolated and quantified by UV absorbance on a Nanodrop 2000c.

Concerning this clone itself: What this receptor recognizes is not known. No base quality information exists; no much larger clone differs at one position.

The sample was naive CD4+ T cells from PBMCs. What this sample's cell subset or site label stands for: CD45RA+ positively selected. This clonotype was obtained from a man aged 18 to 35 in good health. Some clones in this sample may be carry-over from other donors' samples. This chain is built from TRBV5-4 and TRBJ2-1, with TRBD2 matching 9 junction bases. In nucleotide form, the sequence is TGTGCCAGCAGCTCTCCGGGACTAGCTTTTCGTGAGCAGTTCTTC. It translates to CASSSPGLAFREQFF.